Following are 10 T cell receptor beta chains from one sample sequenced in a study of response to subunit inactivated influenza vaccine. MiXCR was run by TCRdb on the RT-PCR reads, yielding one entry per CDR3 protein. The table records about 700,000 distinct CDR3 sequences, around 15% of them present only once. This sample comprised PBMCs from blood, obtained 14 to 15 days before vaccination. The receptors were gathered from a man aged 45-60 years who received an inactivated influenza vaccine.

This clonotype was seen many times. The V and J genes are TRBV5-1 and TRBJ2-2; D call uncertain. The CDR3 is 14 residues long. Trimming shortened V by 2 bases and J by 4 bases, and 9 bases separated the two germline ends. CDR1 and CDR2 (germline): SGHRS, YFSETQ. The CDR3: CASSFKGSTGELFF. The CDR3 nucleotides are TGCGCCAGCAGCTTCAAAGGGTCCACCGGGGAGCTGTTTTTT.

This chain uses TRBV15 with TRBJ2-5; TRBD1 agrees at 9 bases. J was trimmed by 4 bases and V by 1 base; bases with no gene match: 4. Germline lookup yields CDR1 LNHNV and CDR2 YYDKDF (reference sequence). This CDR3 region has 15 residues. The DNA for the CDR3 is TGTGCCACCAGCAGAGTCGACAGGGGGAGAGAGACCCAGTACTTC. Translating gives CATSRVDRGRETQYF.

This chain connects TRBV20-1 to TRBJ2-2; 9 bases line up with TRBD2. Unmatched junction bases numbered 6, after V lost 0 bases and J lost 1 base. Germline assignment: CDR1 DFQATT and CDR2 SNEGSKA (reference sequence). The CDR3 is 17 residues long. The CDR3 DNA reads as TGCAGTGCTAGAGATTGGGTGCGGGGGGGGAACACCGGGGAGCTGTTTTTT. It codes for CSARDWVRGGNTGELFF.

This clonotype was seen only a few times. The chain couples TRBV15 to TRBJ1-1; D is perhaps TRBD1 (6 bases). The CDR3 has 16 residues. V was shortened by 0 bases and J by 5 bases, with 16 bases between the two germline ends. Germline loops: CDR1 LNHNV, CDR2 YYDKDF (reference sequence). The CDR3 loop is CATSRDRDTIGTEAFF. The CDR3 coding sequence is TGTGCCACCAGCAGAGACCGGGACACGATAGGGACTGAAGCTTTCTTT.

This clonotype has a count of ten or more. The genes are TRBV12-3 or TRBV12-4 and TRBJ2-2; D is perhaps TRBD2 (5 bases). There are 13 residues in the CDR3. Trimming removed 2 bases from V and 5 bases from J, with 6 bases in between. CDR3 amino acids: CASSLTGTGELFF. The CDR3, as DNA: TGTGCCAGCAGTTTAACGGGAACCGGGGAGCTGTTTTTT.

This clonotype was observed a few times. The chain recombines TRBV2 with TRBJ2-1, with 9 positions matching TRBD1. The germline V gene has CDR1 SNHLY and CDR2 FYNNEI. This CDR3 is built from 14 residues. Trimming cost V 6 bases and J 4 bases; bases outside gene matches: 4. The CDR3 loop reads CASRLDRGYNEQFF. Written as DNA, the CDR3 is TGTGCCAGCAGATTGGACAGGGGATACAATGAGCAGTTCTTC.

This clonotype was found a few times. The chain uses TRBV11-2 and TRBJ2-7; D unclear. V gave up 0 bases and J gave up 1 base, with 7 bases separating them. Per the germline V gene, CDR1 is SGHAT and CDR2 is FQNNGV. The CDR3 runs 14 residues. CDR3 loop: CASSLDFLSYEQYF. CDR3 bases: TGTGCCAGCAGCTTAGATTTTCTTTCCTACGAGCAGTACTTC. Combining the CDR3 with reference TRBV11-2 and TRBJ2-7 gives the whole variable domain EAGVAQSPRYKIIEKRQSVAFWCNPISGHATLYWYQQILGQGPKLLIQFQNNGVVDDSQLPKDRFSAERLKGVDSTLKIQPAKLEDSAVYLCASSLDFLSYEQYFGPGTRLTVT.

The chain uses TRBV11-2 and TRBJ2-1; D perhaps matches TRBD2 (7 bases). With 6 bases removed from V and 4 bases from J, the gap between germline ends came to 13 bases. The length of the CDR3 is 14 residues. The germline V gene has CDR1 SGHAT and CDR2 FQNNGV. The CDR3 DNA reads as TGTGCCAGCAGGGGGGGGCGGGAATACAATGAGCAGTTCTTC. Residues: CASRGGREYNEQFF. The complete variable domain, with remaining parts taken from reference TRBV11-2 and TRBJ2-1, reads EAGVAQSPRYKIIEKRQSVAFWCNPISGHATLYWYQQILGQGPKLLIQFQNNGVVDDSQLPKDRFSAERLKGVDSTLKIQPAKLEDSAVYLCASRGGREYNEQFFGPGTRLTVL.

J is TRBJ2-1 and V is TRBV5-1; the D is unclear. Trimming removed 0 bases from V and 9 bases from J, with 10 bases in between. Per germline, CDR1 SGHRS and CDR2 YFSETQ. The CDR3 contains 13 residues. CDR3 amino acids: CASSLGQSGEQFF. The CDR3 nucleotides read TGCGCCAGCAGCTTGGGCCAGTCAGGTGAGCAGTTCTTC.

This clonotype was seen many times. The chain employs TRBV6-2 or TRBV6-3 and TRBJ2-5; D is perhaps TRBD1 (6 bases). V was pared by 0 bases and J by 5 bases, with 7 bases between. The CDR3 totals 13 residues. Germline CDR1 is MNHEY and CDR2 is SVGEGT. This CDR3 reads CASSYSRGETQYF. CDR3 sequence (DNA): TGTGCCAGCAGTTACTCGAGGGGGGAGACCCAGTACTTC.